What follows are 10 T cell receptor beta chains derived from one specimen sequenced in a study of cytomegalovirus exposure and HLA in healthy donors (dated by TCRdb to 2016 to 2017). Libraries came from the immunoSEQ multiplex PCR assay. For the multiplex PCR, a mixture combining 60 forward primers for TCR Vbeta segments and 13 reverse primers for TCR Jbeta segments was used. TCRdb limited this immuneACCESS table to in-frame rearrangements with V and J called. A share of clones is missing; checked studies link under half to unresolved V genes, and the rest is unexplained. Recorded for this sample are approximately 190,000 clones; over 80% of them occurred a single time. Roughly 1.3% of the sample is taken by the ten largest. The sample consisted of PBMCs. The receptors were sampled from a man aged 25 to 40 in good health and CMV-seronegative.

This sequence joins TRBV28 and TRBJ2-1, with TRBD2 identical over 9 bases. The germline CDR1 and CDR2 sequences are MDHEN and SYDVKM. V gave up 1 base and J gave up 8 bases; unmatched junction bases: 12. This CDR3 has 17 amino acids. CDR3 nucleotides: TGTGCCAGCAGTTTATATAGGGCGGGAGGGCCGGGCTATGAGCAGTTCTTC. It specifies CASSLYRAGGPGYEQFF.

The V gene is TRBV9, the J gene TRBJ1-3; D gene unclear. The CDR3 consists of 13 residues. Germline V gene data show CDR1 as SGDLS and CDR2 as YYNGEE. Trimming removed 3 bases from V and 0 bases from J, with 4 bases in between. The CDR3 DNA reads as TGTGCCAGCAGCGCTAACTCTGGAAACACCATATATTTT. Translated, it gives CASSANSGNTIYF.

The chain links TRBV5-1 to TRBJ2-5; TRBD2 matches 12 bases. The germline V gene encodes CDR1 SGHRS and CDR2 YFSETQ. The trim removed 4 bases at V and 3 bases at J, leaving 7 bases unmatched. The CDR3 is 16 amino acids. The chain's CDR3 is CASSQATSGGKETQYF. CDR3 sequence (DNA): TGCGCCAGCAGCCAGGCGACTAGCGGGGGAAAAGAGACCCAGTACTTC.

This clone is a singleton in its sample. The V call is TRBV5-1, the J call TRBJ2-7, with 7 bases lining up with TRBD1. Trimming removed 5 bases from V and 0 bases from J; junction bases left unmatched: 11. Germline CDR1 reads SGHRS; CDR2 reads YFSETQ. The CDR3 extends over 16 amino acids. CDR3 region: CASRATGTASSYEQYF. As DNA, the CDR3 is TGCGCCAGCAGAGCTACCGGGACAGCAAGCTCCTACGAGCAGTACTTC.

As DNA, the CDR3 is TGTGCCAGCAGGCGGGGTGTAACTGAAGCTTTCTTT. It specifies CASRRGVTEAFF. The chain joins TRBV6-5 to TRBJ1-1; D remains ambiguous. The length of the CDR3 is 12 residues. CDR1 is MNHEY, CDR2 SVGAGI, per germline. With 6 bases removed from V and 5 bases from J, the gap between germline ends came to 10 bases.

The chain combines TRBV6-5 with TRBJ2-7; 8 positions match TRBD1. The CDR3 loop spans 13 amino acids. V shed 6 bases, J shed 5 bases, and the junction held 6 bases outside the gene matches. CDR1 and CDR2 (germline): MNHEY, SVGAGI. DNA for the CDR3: TGTGCCAGCAGACGGACAGGGTCCCACGAGCAGTACTTC. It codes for CASRRTGSHEQYF.

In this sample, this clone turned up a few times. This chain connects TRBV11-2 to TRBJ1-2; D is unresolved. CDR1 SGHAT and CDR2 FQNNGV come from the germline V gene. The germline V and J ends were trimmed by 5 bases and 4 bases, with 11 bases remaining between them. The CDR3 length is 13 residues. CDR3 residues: CASSPAGLYGYTF. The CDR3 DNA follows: TGTGCCAGCAGCCCCGCGGGCCTCTATGGCTACACCTTC.

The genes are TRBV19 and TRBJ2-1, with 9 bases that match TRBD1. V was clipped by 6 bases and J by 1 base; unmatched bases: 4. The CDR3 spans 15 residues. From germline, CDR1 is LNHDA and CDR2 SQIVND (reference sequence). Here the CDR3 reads CASSQTGGSYNEQFF. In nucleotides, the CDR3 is TGTGCCAGTAGCCAGACAGGGGGTTCCTACAATGAGCAGTTCTTC.

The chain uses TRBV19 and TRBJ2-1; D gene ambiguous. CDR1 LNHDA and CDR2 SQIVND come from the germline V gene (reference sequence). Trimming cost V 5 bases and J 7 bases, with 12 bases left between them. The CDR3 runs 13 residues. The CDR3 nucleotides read TGTGCCAGTAGTCCCTCGACTCCGAATGAGCAGTTCTTC. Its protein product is CASSPSTPNEQFF.

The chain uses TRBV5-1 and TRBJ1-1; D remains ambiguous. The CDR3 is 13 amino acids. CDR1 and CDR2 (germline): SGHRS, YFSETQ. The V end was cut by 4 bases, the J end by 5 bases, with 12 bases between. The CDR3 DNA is TGCGCCAGCAGCCTTGGAGGGAGGACTGAAGCTTTCTTT. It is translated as CASSLGGRTEAFF.